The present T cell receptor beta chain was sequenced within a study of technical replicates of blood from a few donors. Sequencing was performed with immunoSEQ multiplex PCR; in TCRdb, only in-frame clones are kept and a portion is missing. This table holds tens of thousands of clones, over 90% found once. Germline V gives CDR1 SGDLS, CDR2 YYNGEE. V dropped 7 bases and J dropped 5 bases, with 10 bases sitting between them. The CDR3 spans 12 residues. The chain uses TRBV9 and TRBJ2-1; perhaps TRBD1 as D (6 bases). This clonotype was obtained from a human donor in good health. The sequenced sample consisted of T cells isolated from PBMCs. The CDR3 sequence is CASRDNDNEQFF. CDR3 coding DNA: TGTGCCAGCCGGGACAATGACAATGAGCAGTTCTTC.